This T cell receptor (beta chain) originates from a study of blood T cell repertoires in COVID-19. Study processing details: Estimated nucleated cell counts came from reference gene primer amplification. Sequencing used immunoSEQ multiplex PCR; TCRdb keeps in-frame clones, though not all of them. The DNA gave D and trimming, while V, J and clone size come from that table. The table has about 250,000 clones, 81% seen once. The sample holds one count of this clone. Looked up from germline, CDR1 is SGHDT and CDR2 is YYEEEE. The CDR3 runs 13 residues. The ends lost 1 base at V and 6 bases at J; junction bases unmatched: 1.

The sequenced sample was peripheral blood. This clonotype was sampled from a woman of 80 years or more with acute or convalescent COVID-19. The chain employs TRBV5-6 and TRBJ2-1; 7 bases fit TRBD2. In DNA, the CDR3 is TGTGCCAGCAGCTTGCGGGGGGTCAATGAGCAGTTCTTC. Its translation is CASSLRGVNEQFF.